The clone carrying this T cell receptor beta chain was seen only once. CDR3 size: 14 residues. V lost 5 bases to trimming and J lost 0 bases, with 10 bases between them. Germline V lookup: CDR1 SNHLY, CDR2 FYNNEI. This specimen comes from a study of OX40 agonist ivuxolimab in advanced cancers. About the research overall: Ivuxolimab, an antibody acting as an agonist of OX40 (CD134), was used to treat patients. Three patients, one with hepatocellular carcinoma and two with cutaneous melanoma, responded partially.

Individuals having autoimmune disease history or systemic immunosuppression were not enrolled. Method: immunoSEQ multiplex PCR; TCRdb's copy keeps in-frame clones and lacks some. Here the sample spans approximately 42,000 clones, approximately 75% being singletons. The receptor comes from an adult with an advanced solid tumor such as melanoma, head and neck, liver or kidney cancer. V is TRBV2 and J is TRBJ1-1; D is unclear. Sequenced material: CD4+ or CD8+ T cells sorted from blood, taken in a trial of the OX40 agonist ivuxolimab. CDR3 coding DNA: TGTGCCAGCAGTCCAGGACGGTTGAACACTGAAGCTTTCTTT. Its translation is CASSPGRLNTEAFF.